This record looks at one T cell receptor beta chain sequence and its context. Antigen specificity is unknown. The CDR3 covers 13 residues. Germline V gene data show CDR1 as GTSNPN and CDR2 as SVGIG (reference sequence). With 0 bases removed from V and 5 bases from J, the gap between germline ends came to 10 bases. Profiling relied on immunoSEQ multiplex PCR, and the TCRdb table lists in-frame clones only, not all of them. Of around 45,000 clones in the sample, 82% are singletons; the top ten hold 5% to 6.5%. The data were taken from a study of T cell clonotyping in hematopoietic cell transplantation. Study information: Cytoreduction preceded collection of pretransplant recipient samples. Study results and limitations: Broader posttransplant TCR repertoire diversity was predicted by graft donor and pretransplant recipient Inverse Simpson Index values.

Time point noted: recipient sample about 28 days before transplant, after cytoreduction. This TCR derives from a man between 60 and 70 years old with myelodysplastic syndrome. Some clones in this sample may be carry-over from other donors' samples. Sequences were derived from peripheral blood mononuclear cells, sampled before stem cell transplant. The J gene is TRBJ1-1, the V gene TRBV30, with D uncertain. Written as DNA, the CDR3 is TGTGCCTGGAGTGTACGTTTTGGGACTGAAGCTTTCTTT. It yields the protein CAWSVRFGTEAFF. The variable domain in full, with the rest retrieved from reference TRBV30 and TRBJ1-1, is SQTIHQWPATLVQPVGSPLSLECTVEGTSNPNLYWYRQAAGRGLQLLFYSVGIGQISSEVPQNLSASRPQDRQFILSSKKLLLSDSGFYLCAWSVRFGTEAFFGQGTRLTVV.